This is a list of T cell receptor beta chains from one sample in a study of blood T cell repertoires in COVID-19. TCRdb keeps only in-frame clones here, not all; method: immunoSEQ multiplex PCR. This table has about 270,000 clones, 88% appearing once. Sample: PBMCs or T cells enriched from blood (not recorded which). Receptors were obtained from a woman in her fifties or sixties in a cohort exposed to, infected with or recovered from COVID-19 (not recorded which). CDR3s include the opening cysteine and the closing phenylalanine or tryptophan. Each record gives: J gene, D gene, V gene, clone size, CDR3 DNA, CDR3 protein. A D gene is named only where the DNA matches it firmly. Not all rows give a size; the values are once, few, many and, for expanded clones, a class.

TRBJ2-6	TRBD1	TRBV6-2/TRBV6-3	.	TGTGCCAGCAGTTACTTACAGGGGGGGGCCAACGTCCTGACTTTC	CASSYLQGGANVLTF
TRBJ2-7	TRBD2	TRBV6-5	.	TGTGCCAGCAGACTTTCGGGAGGCCCCGAAGAGCAGTACTTC	CASRLSGGPEEQYF
TRBJ1-1	.	TRBV10-3	.	TGTGCCATCAGCCAGGGGAACACTGAAGCTTTCTTT	CAISQGNTEAFF
TRBJ1-4	TRBD1	TRBV28	.	TGTGCCAGCAGTCCTCTTCGGACAGGGGGCTTTGAAAAACTGTTTTTT	CASSPLRTGGFEKLFF
TRBJ2-1	TRBD2	TRBV7-9	.	TGTGCCAGCAGCTCTTGGACGGGAGGGAATGAGCAGTTCTTC	CASSSWTGGNEQFF
TRBJ1-2	TRBD1	TRBV3-1/TRBV3-2	.	TGTGCCAGCAGCCCTCGGGACAGGGAAGAGGGCTACACCTTC	CASSPRDREEGYTF
TRBJ1-5	TRBD1	TRBV5-1	.	TGCGCCAGCAGCTTTCAGGGGGGCAATCAGCCCCAGCATTTT	CASSFQGGNQPQHF
TRBJ2-3	TRBD2	TRBV3-1/TRBV3-2	.	TGTGCCAGCAGACCCGGGAGGGTGGATACGCAGTATTTT	CASRPGRVDTQYF
TRBJ2-2	TRBD1	TRBV2	.	TGTGCCAGCAGAGAGGACAGGGTCCCCGGGGAGCTGTTTTTT	CASREDRVPGELFF
TRBJ1-6	.	TRBV28	once	TGTGCCAGCAGTTCCCGGGGGGGCCCTCCCGCGGCCCTCCACTTT	CASSSRGGPPAALHF
TRBJ2-3	TRBD2	TRBV7-2	.	TGTGCCAGCAGCGGGCGGGAGACTTCTGATACGCAGTATTTT	CASSGRETSDTQYF
TRBJ2-5	.	TRBV19	.	TGTGCCAGTAGTATATTCGGAGAGACCCAGTACTTC	CASSIFGETQYF
TRBJ1-1	TRBD1	TRBV7-8	.	TGTGCCAGCAGCTTGAGGACAGGGGGCGCGGGGACTGAAGCTTTCTTT	CASSLRTGGAGTEAFF
TRBJ2-7	TRBD1	TRBV5-4	.	TGTGCCAGCAGCCCCGACAGGGCCTACGAGCAGTACTTC	CASSPDRAYEQYF
TRBJ2-1	.	TRBV5-1	.	TGCGCCAGCAGCTTGGGCAGGGGACAACTCAGTGAGCAGTTCTTC	CASSLGRGQLSEQFF
TRBJ1-3	TRBD1	TRBV5-1	.	TGCGCCAGCAGCTCTGGACAGGGCAACACCATATATTTT	CASSSGQGNTIYF
TRBJ1-4	TRBD1	TRBV7-2	.	TGTGCCAGCAGCACGAGGGGGCTGGTGAATGAAAAACTGTTTTTT	CASSTRGLVNEKLFF
TRBJ1-3	.	TRBV12-3/TRBV12-4	.	TGTGCCAGCAGTTTACGTCAGGGAAACACCATATATTTT	CASSLRQGNTIYF
TRBJ2-2	TRBD1	TRBV5-1	.	TGCGCCAGCACCGGACAGGGCAACACCGGGGAGCTGTTTTTT	CASTGQGNTGELFF
TRBJ1-1	.	TRBV10-2	.	TGCGCCAGCTCCTGGTACGGCACTGAAGCTTTCTTT	CASSWYGTEAFF
TRBJ2-7	TRBD2	TRBV7-2	.	TGTGCCAGCAGCTCCACTAGCGGATACGAGCAGTACTTC	CASSSTSGYEQYF
TRBJ2-1	.	TRBV5-1	.	TGCGCCAGCAGCTTGGACCCCAGATATGAGCAGTTCTTC	CASSLDPRYEQFF
TRBJ2-2	TRBD1	TRBV4-3	.	TGCGCCAGCAGCCGCGGACAGGCCGCGAACACCGGGGAGCTGTTTTTT	CASSRGQAANTGELFF
TRBJ2-7	TRBD1	TRBV28	.	TGTGCCAGCAGTTCGGCCCTCGGGACAGACTCCTACGAGCAGTACTTC	CASSSALGTDSYEQYF
TRBJ1-5	.	TRBV18	.	TGTGCCAGCTCATTACAGTCCATGACAGGCAACCAGCCCCAGCATTTT	CASSLQSMTGNQPQHF
TRBJ1-2	TRBD1	TRBV7-6	.	TGTGCCAGCAGCCCGGGACAGAACTATGGCTACACCTTC	CASSPGQNYGYTF
TRBJ2-7	TRBD1	TRBV7-8	once	TGTGCCAGCAGCCTCCGCCGGGACAGGGGGTACGAGCAGTACTTC	CASSLRRDRGYEQYF
TRBJ1-6	TRBD1	TRBV3-1/TRBV3-2	few	TGTGCCAGCAGCCCCGTGGCAGGGGGAAATTCACCCCTCCACTTT	CASSPVAGGNSPLHF
TRBJ1-5	.	TRBV19	.	TGTGCCAGTAGTATGAGGGAGGGCTTTAGCAATCAGCCCCAGCATTTT	CASSMREGFSNQPQHF
TRBJ2-1	TRBD2	TRBV11-2	.	TGTGCCAGCAGCTTAGTAGCGGGATTCTACAATGAGCAGTTCTTC	CASSLVAGFYNEQFF
TRBJ2-3	TRBD2	TRBV7-2	.	TGTGCCAGCAGCTTAGTAGGTAGCGGGGGAGCCGCAGATACGCAGTATTTT	CASSLVGSGGAADTQYF
TRBJ1-1	TRBD1	TRBV11-1	.	TGTGCCAGCAGCCAGGGGGACAGAAGATTGAACACTGAAGCTTTCTTT	CASSQGDRRLNTEAFF
TRBJ1-4	TRBD1	TRBV5-1	once	TGCGCCAGCAGCGACGGACAGGGAAAGGGTGAAAAACTGTTTTTT	CASSDGQGKGEKLFF
TRBJ1-2	TRBD1	TRBV3-1/TRBV3-2	.	TGTGCCAGCAGCCAGACAAGGACAGGGGGGTTTGGCTACACCTTC	CASSQTRTGGFGYTF
TRBJ1-1	TRBD1	TRBV27	.	TGTGCCAGCAGTCCAGGACGGACAGGAGGCACTGAAGCTTTCTTT	CASSPGRTGGTEAFF
TRBJ2-1	TRBD2	TRBV5-1	.	TGCGCCAGCAGTCCGGGACTAGCGGGAGAGTTGGGTCTGGATGAGCAGTTCTTC	CASSPGLAGELGLDEQFF
TRBJ1-1	.	TRBV18	.	TGTGCCAGCTCACCGGCCGCCCAAGGGGGCACTGAAGCTTTCTTT	CASSPAAQGGTEAFF
TRBJ2-2	.	TRBV3-1/TRBV3-2	.	TGTGCCAGCAGCCTCCTTCTAAGTCGGGAGCTGTTTTTT	CASSLLLSRELFF
TRBJ2-1	.	TRBV7-6	.	TGTGCCAGCAGCGCCCGGTCCCAGGGTTACTACAATGAGCAGTTCTTC	CASSARSQGYYNEQFF
TRBJ1-3	.	TRBV2	.	TGTGCCAGCAGTGTAGGGCGGGCAGGAAACACCATATATTTT	CASSVGRAGNTIYF
TRBJ2-2	TRBD2	TRBV4-1	.	TGCGCCAGCAGGTTTAGCGGGAGGAACACCGGGGAGCTGTTTTTT	CASRFSGRNTGELFF
TRBJ1-1	TRBD1	TRBV6-2/TRBV6-3	.	TGTGCCAGCAGTACGTACAGGGGGTTATACACTGAAGCTTTCTTT	CASSTYRGLYTEAFF
TRBJ1-5	.	TRBV3-1/TRBV3-2	.	TGTGCCAGCAGTCTCTCCCAGGGCAATCAGCCCCAGCATTTT	CASSLSQGNQPQHF
TRBJ1-5	.	TRBV2	.	TGTGCCAGCACCGGACCAGGGGTCTCGAGCAATCAGCCCCAGCATTTT	CASTGPGVSSNQPQHF
TRBJ2-1	TRBD2	TRBV3-1/TRBV3-2	.	TGTGCCAGCAGCCTCGGGACTAGCGCTTACAATGAGCAGTTCTTC	CASSLGTSAYNEQFF
TRBJ2-7	.	TRBV24-1	.	TGTGCCACCAGTGATTCAAGTGCTACCTACGAGCAGTACTTC	CATSDSSATYEQYF
TRBJ2-7	.	TRBV21-1	.	TGTGCCAGCAGCATGGGACTAGCGGGCGGACTTTCCTACGAGCAGTACTTC	CASSMGLAGGLSYEQYF
TRBJ2-2	TRBD1	TRBV25-1	.	TGTGCCAGCAGTGACAGACAGGGGCGGTTGTACGCCGGGGAGCTGTTTTTT	CASSDRQGRLYAGELFF
TRBJ2-4	.	TRBV3-1/TRBV3-2	few	TGTGCCAGCAGCCAAGATCCTAACAAAAACATTCAGTACTTC	CASSQDPNKNIQYF
TRBJ1-6	.	TRBV7-9	.	TGTGCCAGCAGCTTAGGCGGCAGCTATAAGAATTCACCCCTCCACTTT	CASSLGGSYKNSPLHF
TRBJ1-2	.	TRBV7-2	.	TGTGCCAGCAGCTTATCCCGGGTTGGCTACACCTTC	CASSLSRVGYTF
TRBJ2-1	.	TRBV28	.	TGTGCCAGCAGCCGGGAAGGGAACGGTGAGCAGTTCTTC	CASSREGNGEQFF
TRBJ2-1	.	TRBV11-2	.	TGTGCCAGCAGCGCCGGTCAAATCTCCTACAATGAGCAGTTCTTC	CASSAGQISYNEQFF
TRBJ2-1	.	TRBV7-8	.	TGTGCCAGCAGCTTTTCGGCGGGCCTAAATGAGCAGTTCTTC	CASSFSAGLNEQFF
TRBJ2-7	TRBD2	TRBV29-1	.	TGCAGCGTTGAATATAGAGCGGGAAGCTACGAGCAGTACTTC	CSVEYRAGSYEQYF
TRBJ2-5	.	TRBV20-1	.	TGCAGTGCTAGTTGGGCGGGACGGGAGACCCAGTACTTC	CSASWAGRETQYF
TRBJ2-5	TRBD1	TRBV7-2	.	TGTGCCAGCAGCTGGGGACAGGGTCAAGAGACCCAGTACTTC	CASSWGQGQETQYF
TRBJ2-7	TRBD1	TRBV19	.	TGTGCCAGTAGCCCGGGACAGTCCTACGAGCAGTACTTC	CASSPGQSYEQYF
TRBJ2-3	.	TRBV10-2	.	TGCGCCAGCAGTCCCTTTAGCGGCGCAGATACGCAGTATTTT	CASSPFSGADTQYF